The clone carrying this T cell receptor beta chain was picked up a small number of times. This specimen belongs to a study of blood T cell repertoires in COVID-19. Study at large: Both acute and convalescent COVID-19 samples were obtained from the United States, Italy and Spain. PBMCs, B-cell-depleted T cells, or T cells were the source of the cDNA or gDNA that made up the material.

Some clones are missing from TCRdb's copy, which holds only in-frame ones; the method was immunoSEQ multiplex PCR. Of 300,000 to 400,000 clones detected, approximately 82% appear once; the ten largest clones hold 2.5% to 3%. CDR3 length: 13 amino acids. Per the germline V gene, CDR1 is GTSNPN and CDR2 is SVGIG (reference sequence). The ends lost 7 bases at V and 0 bases at J; junction bases unmatched: 5. V gene TRBV30 combines with J gene TRBJ2-7, with 8 bases matching TRBD1. The source material was peripheral blood. This receptor was taken from a man aged 30 to 39 with active or convalescent COVID-19. CDR3 nucleotide sequence: TGTGCCTCCCGGGACAGGATCTCCTACGAGCAGTACTTC. Encoded protein: CASRDRISYEQYF.